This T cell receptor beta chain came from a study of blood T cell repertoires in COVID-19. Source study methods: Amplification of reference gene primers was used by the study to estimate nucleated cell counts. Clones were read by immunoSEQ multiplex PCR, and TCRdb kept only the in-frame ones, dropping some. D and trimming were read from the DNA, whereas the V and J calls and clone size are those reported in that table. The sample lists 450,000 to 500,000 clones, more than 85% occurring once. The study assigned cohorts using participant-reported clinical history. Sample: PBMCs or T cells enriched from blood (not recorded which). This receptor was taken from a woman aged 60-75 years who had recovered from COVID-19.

The CDR3 DNA follows: TGTGCCAGCAGCCAAGAGGTCACAGGCTCTGGAAACACCATATATTTT. Its translation is CASSQEVTGSGNTIYF. V usage is TRBV3-1 (or the pseudogene TRBV3-2) and J usage is TRBJ1-3; D is perhaps TRBD1 (5 bases). Germline V gene lookup returns CDR1 LGHDT and CDR2 YNNKEL (reference sequence). The germline V and J ends were trimmed by 0 bases and 0 bases, with 9 bases remaining between them. The CDR3 is 16 amino acids.